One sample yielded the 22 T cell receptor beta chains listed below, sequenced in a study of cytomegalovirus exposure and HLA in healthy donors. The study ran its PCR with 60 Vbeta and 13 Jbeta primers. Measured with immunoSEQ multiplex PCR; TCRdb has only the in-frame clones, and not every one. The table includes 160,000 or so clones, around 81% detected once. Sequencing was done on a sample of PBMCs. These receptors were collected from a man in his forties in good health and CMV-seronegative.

Written as DNA, the CDR3 is TGTGCCTCTCACCCCACTACAATGCCTTATGGCTACACCTTC. This translates into CASHPTTMPYGYTF. This chain links TRBV6-1 with TRBJ1-2; D gene ambiguous. CDR1 MNHNS and CDR2 SASEGT come from the germline V gene. V was clipped by 11 bases and J by 5 bases, with 21 bases between them. The CDR3 has 14 amino acids.

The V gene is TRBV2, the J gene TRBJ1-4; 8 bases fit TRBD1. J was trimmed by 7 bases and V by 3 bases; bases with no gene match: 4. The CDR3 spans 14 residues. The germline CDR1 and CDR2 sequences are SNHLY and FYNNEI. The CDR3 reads CASSEDRVFEKLFF. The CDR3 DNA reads TGTGCCAGCAGTGAGGACAGGGTTTTTGAAAAACTGTTTTTT.

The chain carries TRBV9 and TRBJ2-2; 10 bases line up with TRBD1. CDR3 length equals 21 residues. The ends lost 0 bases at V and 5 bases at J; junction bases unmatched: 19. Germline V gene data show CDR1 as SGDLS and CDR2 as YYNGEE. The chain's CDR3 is CASSVAPGGDRGHPRTGELFF. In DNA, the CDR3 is TGTGCCAGCAGCGTAGCTCCTGGCGGGGACAGGGGACACCCGAGGACCGGGGAGCTGTTTTTT.

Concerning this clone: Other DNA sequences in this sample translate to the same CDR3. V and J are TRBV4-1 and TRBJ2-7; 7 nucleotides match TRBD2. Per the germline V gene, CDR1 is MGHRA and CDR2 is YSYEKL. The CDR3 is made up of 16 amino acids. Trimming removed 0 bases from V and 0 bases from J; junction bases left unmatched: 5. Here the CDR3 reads CASSQEGGLVSYEQYF. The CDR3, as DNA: TGCGCCAGCAGCCAAGAGGGAGGACTAGTCTCCTACGAGCAGTACTTC.

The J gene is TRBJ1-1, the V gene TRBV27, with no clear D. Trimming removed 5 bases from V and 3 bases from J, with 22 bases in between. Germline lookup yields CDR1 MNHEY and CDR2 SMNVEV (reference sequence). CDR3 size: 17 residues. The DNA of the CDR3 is TGTGCCAGCAGTCCTATTGGGCCGGGAGATGGGGACACTGAAGCTTTCTTT. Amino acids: CASSPIGPGDGDTEAFF.

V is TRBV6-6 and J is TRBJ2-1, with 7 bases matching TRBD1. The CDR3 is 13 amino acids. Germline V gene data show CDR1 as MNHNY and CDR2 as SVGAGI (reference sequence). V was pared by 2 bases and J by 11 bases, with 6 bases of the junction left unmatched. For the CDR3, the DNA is TGTGCCAGCAGTTACCCGGGGACAGACAAGCAGTTCTTC. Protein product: CASSYPGTDKQFF.

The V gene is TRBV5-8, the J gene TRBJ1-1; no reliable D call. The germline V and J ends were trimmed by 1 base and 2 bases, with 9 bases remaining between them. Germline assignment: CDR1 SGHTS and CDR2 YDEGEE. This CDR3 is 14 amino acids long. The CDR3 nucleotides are TGTGCCAGCAGCTTGCTTCCAGATAACACTGAAGCTTTCTTT. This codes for CASSLLPDNTEAFF.

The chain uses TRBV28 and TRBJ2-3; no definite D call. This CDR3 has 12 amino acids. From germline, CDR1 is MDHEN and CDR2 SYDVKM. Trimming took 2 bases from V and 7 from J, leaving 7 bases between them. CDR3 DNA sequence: TGTGCCAGCAGTTTACCACAGAATACGCAGTATTTT. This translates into CASSLPQNTQYF.

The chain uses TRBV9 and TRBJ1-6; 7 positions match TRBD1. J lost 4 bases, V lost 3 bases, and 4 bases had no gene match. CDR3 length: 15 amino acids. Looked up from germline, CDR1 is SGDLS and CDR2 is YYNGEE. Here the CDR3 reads CASSARDSYNSPLHF. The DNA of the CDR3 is TGTGCCAGCAGCGCTAGGGACAGTTATAATTCACCCCTCCACTTT.

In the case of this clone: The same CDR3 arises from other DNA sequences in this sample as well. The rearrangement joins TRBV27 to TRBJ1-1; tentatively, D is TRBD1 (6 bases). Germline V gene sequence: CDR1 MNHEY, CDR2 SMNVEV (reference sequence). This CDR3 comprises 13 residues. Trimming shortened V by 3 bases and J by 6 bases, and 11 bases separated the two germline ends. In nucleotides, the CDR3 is TGTGCCAGCAGTTTGGGGGGGCTTGCTGAAGCTTTCTTT. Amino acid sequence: CASSLGGLAEAFF.

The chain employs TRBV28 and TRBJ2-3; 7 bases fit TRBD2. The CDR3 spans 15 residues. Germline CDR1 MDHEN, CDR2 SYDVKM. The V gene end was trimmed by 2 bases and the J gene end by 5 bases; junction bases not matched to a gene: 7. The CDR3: CASSLNGRRVDTQYF. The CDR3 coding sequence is TGTGCCAGCAGTTTAAACGGGAGGAGGGTAGATACGCAGTATTTT.

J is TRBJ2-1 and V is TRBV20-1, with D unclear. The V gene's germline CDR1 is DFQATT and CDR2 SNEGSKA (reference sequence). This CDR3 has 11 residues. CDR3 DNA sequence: TGCAGCGAGGTCTCCTACAATGAGCAGTTCTTC. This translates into CSEVSYNEQFF.

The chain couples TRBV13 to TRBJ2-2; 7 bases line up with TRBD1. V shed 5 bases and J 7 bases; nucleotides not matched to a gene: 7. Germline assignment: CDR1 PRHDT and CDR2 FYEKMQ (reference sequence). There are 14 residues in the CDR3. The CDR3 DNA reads TGTGCCAGCAGCATAAGGGGGCGCGGCGGGGAGCTGTTTTTT. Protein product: CASSIRGRGGELFF.

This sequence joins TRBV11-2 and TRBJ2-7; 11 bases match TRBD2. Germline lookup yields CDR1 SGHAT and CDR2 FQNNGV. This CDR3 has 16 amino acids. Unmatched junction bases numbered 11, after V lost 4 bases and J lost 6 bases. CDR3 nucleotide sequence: TGTGCCAGCAGCTCGCTTAGCGGGAGGGCCTTTCTCGAGCAGTACTTC. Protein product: CASSSLSGRAFLEQYF.

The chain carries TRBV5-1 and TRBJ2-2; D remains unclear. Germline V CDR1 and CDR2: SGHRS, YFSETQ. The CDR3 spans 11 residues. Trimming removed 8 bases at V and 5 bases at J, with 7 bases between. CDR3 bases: TGCGCCAGGGAACAGACCGGGGAGCTGTTTTTT. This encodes CAREQTGELFF.

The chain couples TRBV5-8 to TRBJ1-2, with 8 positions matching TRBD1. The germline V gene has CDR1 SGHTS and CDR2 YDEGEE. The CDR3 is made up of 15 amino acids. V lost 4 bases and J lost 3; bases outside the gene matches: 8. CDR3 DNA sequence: TGTGCCAGCAGCCTTGGGGACAGGCGAGACTATGGCTACACCTTC. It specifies CASSLGDRRDYGYTF.

The CDR3 coding sequence is TGTGCCAGCAGCTTAGATATGGCCACTGAAGCTTTCTTT. Its protein is CASSLDMATEAFF. The genes are TRBV11-2 and TRBJ1-1, with D hard to call. This CDR3 region has 13 residues. V lost 0 bases, J lost 4 bases, and 6 bases lay in between. Germline lookup yields CDR1 SGHAT and CDR2 FQNNGV.

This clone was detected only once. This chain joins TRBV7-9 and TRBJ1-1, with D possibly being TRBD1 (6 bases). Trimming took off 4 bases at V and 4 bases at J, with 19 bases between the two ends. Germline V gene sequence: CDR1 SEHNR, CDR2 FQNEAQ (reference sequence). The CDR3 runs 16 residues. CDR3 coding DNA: TGTGCCAGCAGCTCAATGAACAGGGTGGCGTTCACTGAAGCTTTCTTT. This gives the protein CASSSMNRVAFTEAFF.

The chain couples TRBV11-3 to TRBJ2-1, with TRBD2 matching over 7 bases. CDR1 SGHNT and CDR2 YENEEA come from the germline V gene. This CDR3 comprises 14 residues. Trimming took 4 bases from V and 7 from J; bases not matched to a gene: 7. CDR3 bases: TGTGCCAGCAGCTCGGGCGGGAGTGATAATGAGCAGTTCTTC. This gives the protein CASSSGGSDNEQFF.

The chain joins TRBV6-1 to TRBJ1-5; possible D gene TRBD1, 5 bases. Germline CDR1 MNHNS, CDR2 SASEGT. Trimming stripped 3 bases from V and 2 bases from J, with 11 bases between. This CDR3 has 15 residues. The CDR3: CASSDRGGRNQPQHF. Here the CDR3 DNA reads TGTGCCAGCAGTGACCGCGGGGGACGCAATCAGCCCCAGCATTTT.

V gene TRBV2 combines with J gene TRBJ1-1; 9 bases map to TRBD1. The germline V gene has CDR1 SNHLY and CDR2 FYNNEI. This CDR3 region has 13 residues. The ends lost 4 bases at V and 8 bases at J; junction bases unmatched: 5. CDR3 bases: TGTGCCAGCAGTGGACAGGGGGTAGAGGAAGCTTTCTTT. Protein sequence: CASSGQGVEEAFF.

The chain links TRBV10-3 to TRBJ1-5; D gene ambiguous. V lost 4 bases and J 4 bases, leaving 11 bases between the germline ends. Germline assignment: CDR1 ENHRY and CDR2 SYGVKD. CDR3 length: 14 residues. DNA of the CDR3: TGTGCCATCAGTGTTGGCGGGCAGAATCAGCCCCAGCATTTT. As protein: CAISVGGQNQPQHF.